These T cell receptor beta chains were read from a single sample in a study of T cell changes during pregnancy in multiple sclerosis. TCRdb's table, derived via immunoSEQ multiplex PCR, lists solely in-frame clones and lacks some. The sample has 58,000 or so clones; 80% to 95% are singletons. Sequenced here: peripheral blood, sampled in the first trimester of pregnancy. These receptors all stem from a female donor with multiple sclerosis, enrolled in a pregnancy study. Each CDR3 is given without its conserved first and last residue. A D gene is named only where the DNA matches it firmly.

TRBJ1-1	TRBV11-3	NA	ASSPMRENTEAF
TRBJ2-7	TRBV5-4	NA	ASSLDQGWEQY
TRBJ1-1	TRBV7-2	TRBD1	ASSIQGAPNTEAF
TRBJ1-1	TRBV6-5	NA	ASSLTGMNTEAF
TRBJ2-2	TRBV4-3	NA	ASSLKLNTGELF
TRBJ2-1	TRBV28	NA	ASSLRLYNEQF
TRBJ2-7	TRBV9	TRBD1	ASSVGQGAYEQY
TRBJ1-5	TRBV2	NA	ASSPGHHQPQH
TRBJ2-7	TRBV28	TRBD1	ASSNPGQISYEQY
TRBJ2-1	TRBV7-3	NA	ASSLSRDNMDEQF
TRBJ2-3	TRBV5-6	TRBD2	ASSLGLAGDTDTQY
TRBJ1-2	TRBV6-5	NA	ASSYGQGIGYT
TRBJ2-2	TRBV4-3	TRBD2	ASSQDPSGSWTGELF
TRBJ1-1	TRBV10-1	NA	ASSPPNRTELANTEAF
TRBJ1-5	TRBV7-8	TRBD1	ASSRGQRNQPQH
TRBJ1-2	TRBV28	NA	ASIEFRTRAEGYT
TRBJ1-4	TRBV25-1	TRBD1	ASKEGKGTENEKLF
TRBJ2-7	TRBV11-3	TRBD2	ASSSETTSGVYEQY
TRBJ2-2	TRBV29-1	NA	SVDGGNTGELF
TRBJ1-5	TRBV27	NA	ASSLSQGRQPQH
TRBJ2-7	TRBV27	TRBD1	ASSFDRGSVPYEQY
TRBJ2-6	TRBV4-2	NA	ASSQDTPGAGANVLT
TRBJ2-7	TRBV11-2	NA	ASSLEAPGLSSYEQY